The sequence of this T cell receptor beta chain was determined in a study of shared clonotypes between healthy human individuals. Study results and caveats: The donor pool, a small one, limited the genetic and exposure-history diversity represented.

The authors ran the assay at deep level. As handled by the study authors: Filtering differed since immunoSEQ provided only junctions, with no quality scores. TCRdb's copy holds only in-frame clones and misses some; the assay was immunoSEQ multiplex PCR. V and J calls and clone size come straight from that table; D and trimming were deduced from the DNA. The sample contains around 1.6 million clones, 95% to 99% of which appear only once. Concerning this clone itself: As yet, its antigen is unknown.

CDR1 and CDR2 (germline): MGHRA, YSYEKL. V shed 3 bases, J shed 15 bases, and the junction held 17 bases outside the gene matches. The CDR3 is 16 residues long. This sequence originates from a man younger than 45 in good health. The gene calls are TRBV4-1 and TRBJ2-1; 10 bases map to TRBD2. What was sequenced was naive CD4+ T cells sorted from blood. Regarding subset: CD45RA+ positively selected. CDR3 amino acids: CASSQAGTSVVLRRFF. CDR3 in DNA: TGCGCCAGCAGCCAGGCCGGGACTAGCGTCGTTTTACGGCGGTTCTTC.